The 17 T cell receptor beta chains below come from one sample, sequenced in a study of vaccination effects on CD4 cells after COVID-19. Assay used: immunoSEQ multiplex PCR; TCRdb lists only in-frame clones, some missing. The table lists some 60,000 clones, roughly three quarters of them singletons. Their antigen targets remain unknown. Using viral peptide pools, the ViraFEST assay grew out antigen-specific CD4+ T cells prior to sequencing. Cultured cells yielded isolated CD4+ T cells after nine to ten days. Vaccine recipients had no previous SARS-CoV-2 infection; their nucleocapsid antibodies were negative. The source material was CD4+ T cells from PBMCs cultured with HCoV-NL63 spike peptides, sampled before COVID-19 vaccination. The source is a human donor who received a COVID-19 vaccine.

The chain employs TRBV3-1 (or the pseudogene TRBV3-2) and TRBJ1-4, with 9 positions matching TRBD1. This CDR3 is built from 15 residues. The V and J ends lost 1 base and 7 bases, in that order; junction bases with no gene match: 4. Germline loops: CDR1 LGHDT, CDR2 YNNKEL (reference sequence). The CDR3 DNA sequence: TGTGCCAGCAGCCAAGGGGGGACAGGGATTGAAAAACTGTTTTTT. This sequence encodes CASSQGGTGIEKLFF.

V usage is TRBV18 and J usage is TRBJ1-4; D remains unclear. This CDR3 is built from 13 residues. Germline V gene sequence: CDR1 KGHSH, CDR2 LQKENI. Trimming took 4 bases from V and 0 from J, leaving 3 bases between them. The CDR3 protein is CASSRATNEKLFF. The CDR3 nucleotides read TGTGCCAGCTCACGAGCAACTAATGAAAAACTGTTTTTT.

The chain carries TRBV19 and TRBJ2-6, with unresolved D. Trimming took off 4 bases at V and 0 bases at J, with 7 bases between the two ends. This CDR3 spans 15 amino acids. Per germline, CDR1 LNHDA and CDR2 SQIVND (reference sequence). DNA of the CDR3: TGTGCCAGTAGTAGTCCGAACTCTGGGGCCAACGTCCTGACTTTC. This codes for CASSSPNSGANVLTF.

This sequence joins TRBV27 and TRBJ2-5, with a possible D match to TRBD2 (5 bases). The CDR3 runs to 14 residues. The V gene lost 6 bases and the J gene lost 7 bases, with 18 bases spanning the gap. The germline gives CDR1 MNHEY, CDR2 SMNVEV (reference sequence). The DNA of the CDR3 is TGTGCCAGCAGCATCATGGGCCTGGCGGGGACCCAGTACTTC. Amino acids: CASSIMGLAGTQYF.

The chain employs TRBV7-2 and TRBJ1-5; D may be TRBD1 (5 bases). The CDR3 sequence is 14 residues long. Trimming removed 5 bases at V and 2 bases at J, with 10 bases between. Germline assignment: CDR1 SGHTA and CDR2 FQGNSA. The CDR3 sequence: CASSLGGGNQPQHF. The DNA for the CDR3 is TGTGCCAGCAGCCTTGGGGGTGGCAATCAGCCCCAGCATTTT. Full variable domain (rest looked up from reference TRBV7-2 and TRBJ1-5): GAGVSQSPSNKVTEKGKDVELRCDPISGHTALYWYRQSLGQGLEFLIYFQGNSAPDKSGLPSDRFSAERTGGSVSTLTIQRTQQEDSAVYLCASSLGGGNQPQHFGDGTRLSIL.

V is TRBV5-1 and J is TRBJ1-6; weak D call: TRBD1 (6 bases). Germline V gives CDR1 SGHRS, CDR2 YFSETQ. The CDR3 has 18 residues. V shed 1 base and J shed 0 bases, with 14 bases lying between them. The CDR3 sequence is CASSLRGDLYSYNSPLHF. The CDR3 nucleotides are TGCGCCAGCAGCTTGAGGGGGGACCTATACTCCTATAATTCACCCCTCCACTTT.

This chain uses TRBV6-2 or TRBV6-3 with TRBJ1-5, with D uncertain. The germline gives CDR1 MNHEY, CDR2 SVGEGT. CDR3 length equals 13 residues. Trimming removed 2 bases from V and 5 bases from J, with 7 bases in between. The CDR3 is CASSYRTYQPQHF. As DNA, the CDR3 is TGTGCCAGCAGTTACCGTACCTATCAGCCCCAGCATTTT.

This chain uses TRBV4-3 with TRBJ1-6, with 9 positions matching TRBD1. Germline CDR1 LGHNA, CDR2 YSLEER. This CDR3 spans 16 amino acids. The junction had 5 bases not matched to a gene; V was cut back by 1 base and J by 7 bases. CDR3 coding DNA: TGCGCCAGCAGCCAAGTTTTAGGACAGGGGAATTCACCCCTCCACTTT. Residues: CASSQVLGQGNSPLHF.

The rearrangement uses TRBV20-1 and TRBJ1-3, with TRBD1 as a possible D gene (6 bases). V lost 3 bases and J 4 bases, leaving 7 bases between the germline ends. Looked up from germline, CDR1 is DFQATT and CDR2 is SNEGSKA (reference sequence). CDR3 length: 12 residues. The CDR3: CSASGGGNTIYF. The CDR3 DNA sequence: TGCAGTGCTAGTGGGGGCGGAAACACCATATATTTT.

The V gene is TRBV5-6, the J gene TRBJ1-5; D is unresolved. Germline assignment: CDR1 SGHDT and CDR2 YYEEEE. There are 19 residues in the CDR3. Trimming pared 3 bases from V and 0 bases from J, leaving 22 bases between. In nucleotides, the CDR3 is TGTGCCAGCAGCTCGATGACGGGCGATAGAATCAATAGCAATCAGCCCCAGCATTTT. Protein sequence: CASSSMTGDRINSNQPQHF.

The genes are TRBV6-5 and TRBJ2-2; D may be TRBD1 (7 bases). The CDR3 spans 15 residues. V was trimmed by 5 bases and J by 4 bases, leaving 14 bases between them. CDR1 is MNHEY, CDR2 SVGAGI, per germline. The CDR3 DNA reads as TGTGCCAGCAGTACTAGACAGGGAGGCACCGGGGAGCTGTTTTTT. This sequence encodes CASSTRQGGTGELFF.

The chain uses TRBV27 and TRBJ2-7, with 8 nucleotides matching TRBD2. The CDR3 covers 16 residues. Trimming took 2 bases from V and 6 from J; bases not matched to a gene: 12. Germline V lookup: CDR1 MNHEY, CDR2 SMNVEV (reference sequence). The CDR3 nucleotides are TGTGCCAGCAGTTTACCCCTCGGGGGGGAATCGGGCGAGCAGTACGTC. Its translation: CASSLPLGGESGEQYV.

This clone was seen more than once but under ten times. This chain uses TRBV30 with TRBJ1-1; 8 bases agree with TRBD1. CDR3 size: 17 residues. With V trimmed by 4 bases and J by 4 bases, 17 bases remained unmatched. The germline V gene has CDR1 GTSNPN and CDR2 SVGIG (reference sequence). The chain's CDR3 is CAWKPSGGQGTVTEAFF. CDR3 coding DNA: TGTGCCTGGAAGCCCTCCGGAGGACAGGGAACGGTCACTGAAGCTTTCTTT.

CDR3 residues: CAWSVQRGVQETQYF. The DNA of the CDR3 is TGTGCCTGGAGTGTACAGCGGGGGGTTCAAGAGACCCAGTACTTC. V and J are TRBV30 and TRBJ2-5; 9 nucleotides align to TRBD2. V gave up 0 bases and J gave up 2 bases; unmatched junction bases: 4. CDR1 and CDR2 from the germline V gene are GTSNPN and SVGIG (reference sequence). This CDR3 region has 15 residues.

The rearrangement links TRBV7-3 to TRBJ2-3; no firm D call. The germline CDR1 and CDR2 sequences are SGHTA and FQGTGA. The CDR3 runs 13 residues. With 5 bases removed from V and 2 bases from J, the gap between germline ends came to 8 bases. Written as DNA, the CDR3 is TGTGCCAGCAGCCCGACCTTCACAGATACGCAGTATTTT. It encodes CASSPTFTDTQYF.

The chain uses TRBV18 and TRBJ1-2; D remains ambiguous. The germline V and J ends were trimmed by 3 bases and 4 bases, with 12 bases remaining between them. The CDR3 contains 14 residues. The germline gives CDR1 KGHSH, CDR2 LQKENI. CDR3 amino acids: CASSPPGTGYGYTF. CDR3 bases: TGTGCCAGCTCACCCCCAGGTACGGGCTATGGCTACACCTTC.

The V call is TRBV7-3, the J call TRBJ2-6; 7 bases are shared with TRBD1. The V gene's germline CDR1 is SGHTA and CDR2 FQGTGA. CDR3 length: 15 residues. V was pared by 3 bases and J by 2 bases, with 1 base of the junction left unmatched. CDR3 protein: CASSLTGTGANVLTF. In DNA, the CDR3 is TGTGCCAGCAGCTTGACAGGGACTGGGGCCAACGTCCTGACTTTC.